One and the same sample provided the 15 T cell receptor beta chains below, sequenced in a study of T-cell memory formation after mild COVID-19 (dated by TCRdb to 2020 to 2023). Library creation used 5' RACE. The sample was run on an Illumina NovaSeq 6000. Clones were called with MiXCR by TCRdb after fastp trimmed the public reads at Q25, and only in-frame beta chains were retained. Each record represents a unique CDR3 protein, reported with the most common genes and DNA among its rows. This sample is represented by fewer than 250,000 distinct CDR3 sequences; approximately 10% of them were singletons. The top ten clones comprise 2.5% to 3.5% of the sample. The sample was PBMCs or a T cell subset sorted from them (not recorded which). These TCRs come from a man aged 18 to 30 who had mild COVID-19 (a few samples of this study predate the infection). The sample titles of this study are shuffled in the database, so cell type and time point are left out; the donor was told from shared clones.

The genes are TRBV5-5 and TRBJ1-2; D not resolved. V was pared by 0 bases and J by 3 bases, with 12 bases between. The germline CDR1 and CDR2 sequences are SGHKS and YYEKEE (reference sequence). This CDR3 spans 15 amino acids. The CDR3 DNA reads TGTGCCAGCAGCTTGGCGCTGGGGTCATACTATGGCTACACCTTC. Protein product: CASSLALGSYYGYTF.

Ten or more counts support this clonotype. The CDR3 bases are TGTGCCAGCAGCCCTCGGACAGGGGGCTCCTACGAGCAGTACTTC. Translating it yields CASSPRTGGSYEQYF. The chain couples TRBV7-7 to TRBJ2-7, with 10 bases matching TRBD1. The CDR3 consists of 15 residues. CDR1 is SSHAT, CDR2 FNYEAQ, per germline (reference sequence). With 5 bases clipped from V and 0 bases from J, the junction kept 4 bases outside the gene matches.

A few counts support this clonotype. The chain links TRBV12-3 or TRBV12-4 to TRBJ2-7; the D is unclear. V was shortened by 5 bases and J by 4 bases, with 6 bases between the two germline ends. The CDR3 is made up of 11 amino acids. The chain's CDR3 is CASSQGYEQYV. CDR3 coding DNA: TGTGCCAGCAGTCAAGGGTACGAGCAGTACGTC.

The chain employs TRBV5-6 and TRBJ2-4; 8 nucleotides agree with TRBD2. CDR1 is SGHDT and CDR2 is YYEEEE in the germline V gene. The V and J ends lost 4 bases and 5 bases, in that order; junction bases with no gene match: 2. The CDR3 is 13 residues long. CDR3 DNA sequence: TGTGCCAGCAGCATTAGCGGGGAAAACATTCAGTACTTC. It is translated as CASSISGENIQYF.

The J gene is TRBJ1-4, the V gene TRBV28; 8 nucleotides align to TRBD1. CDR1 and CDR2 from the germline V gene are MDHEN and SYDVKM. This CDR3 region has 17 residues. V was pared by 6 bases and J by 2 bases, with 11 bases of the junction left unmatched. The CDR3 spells CASSPIGQGWTNEKLFF. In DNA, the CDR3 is TGTGCCAGCAGCCCAATTGGACAGGGCTGGACTAATGAAAAACTGTTTTTT. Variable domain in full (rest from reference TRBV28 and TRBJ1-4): DVKVTQSSRYLVKRTGEKVFLECVQDMDHENMFWYRQDPGLGLRLIYFSYDVKMKEKGDIPEGYSVSREKKERFSLILESASTNQTSMYLCASSPIGQGWTNEKLFFGSGTQLSVL.

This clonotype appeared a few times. In nucleotides, the CDR3 is TGTGCCAGCAGCGACTACGGGGGCCCGGGGCAAGAGACCCAGTACTTC. It yields the protein CASSDYGGPGQETQYF. The chain links TRBV5-6 to TRBJ2-5; TRBD1 or TRBD2 may be the D gene (6 bases each). Germline assignment: CDR1 SGHDT and CDR2 YYEEEE. The V end was cut by 4 bases, the J end by 2 bases, with 18 bases between. The CDR3 extends over 16 amino acids.

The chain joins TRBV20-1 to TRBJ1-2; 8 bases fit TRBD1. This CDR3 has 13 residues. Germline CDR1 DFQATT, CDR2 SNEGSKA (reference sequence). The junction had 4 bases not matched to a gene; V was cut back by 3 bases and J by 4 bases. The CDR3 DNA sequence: TGCAGTGCTAGCCCAGACAGGGGCTATGGCTACACCTTC. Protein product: CSASPDRGYGYTF.

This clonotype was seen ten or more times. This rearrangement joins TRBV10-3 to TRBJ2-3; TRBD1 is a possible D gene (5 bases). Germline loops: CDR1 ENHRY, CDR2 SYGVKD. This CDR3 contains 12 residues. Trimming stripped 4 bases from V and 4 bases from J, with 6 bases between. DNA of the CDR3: TGTGCCATCAGTGGGACATCAGATACGCAGTATTTT. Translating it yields CAISGTSDTQYF.

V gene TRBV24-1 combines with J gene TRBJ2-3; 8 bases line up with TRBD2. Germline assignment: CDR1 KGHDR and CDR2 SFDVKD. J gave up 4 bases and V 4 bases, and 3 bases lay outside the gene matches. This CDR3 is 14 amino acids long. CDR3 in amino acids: CATSDGGASDTQYF. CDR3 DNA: TGTGCCACCAGTGACGGGGGGGCATCAGATACGCAGTATTTT.

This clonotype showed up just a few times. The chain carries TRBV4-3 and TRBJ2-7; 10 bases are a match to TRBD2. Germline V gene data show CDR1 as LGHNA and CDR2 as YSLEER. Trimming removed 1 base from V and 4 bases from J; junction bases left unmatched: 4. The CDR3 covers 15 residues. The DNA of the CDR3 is TGCGCCAGCAGCCAAGCAGTTAGCGGGGGGTACGAGCAGTACTTC. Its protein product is CASSQAVSGGYEQYF.

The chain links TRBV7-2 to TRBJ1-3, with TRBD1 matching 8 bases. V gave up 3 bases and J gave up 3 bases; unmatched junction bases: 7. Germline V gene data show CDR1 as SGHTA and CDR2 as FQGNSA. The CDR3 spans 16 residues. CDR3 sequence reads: CASSFRQGAFGNTIYF. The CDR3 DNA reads TGTGCCAGCAGCTTCCGGCAGGGGGCTTTTGGAAACACCATATATTTT.

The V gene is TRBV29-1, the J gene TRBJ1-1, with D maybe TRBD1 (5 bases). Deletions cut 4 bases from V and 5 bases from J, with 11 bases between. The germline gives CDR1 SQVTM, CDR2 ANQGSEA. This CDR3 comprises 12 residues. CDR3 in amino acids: CSVGVGGTEAFF. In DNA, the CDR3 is TGCAGCGTTGGAGTTGGGGGAACTGAAGCTTTCTTT.

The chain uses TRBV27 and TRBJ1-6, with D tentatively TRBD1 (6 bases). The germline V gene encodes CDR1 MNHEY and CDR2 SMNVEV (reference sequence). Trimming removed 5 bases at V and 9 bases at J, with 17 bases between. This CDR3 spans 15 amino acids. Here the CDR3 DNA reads TGTGCCAGCAGTCCTCAACAGGGAAACGGTTCACCCCTCCACTTT. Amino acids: CASSPQQGNGSPLHF.

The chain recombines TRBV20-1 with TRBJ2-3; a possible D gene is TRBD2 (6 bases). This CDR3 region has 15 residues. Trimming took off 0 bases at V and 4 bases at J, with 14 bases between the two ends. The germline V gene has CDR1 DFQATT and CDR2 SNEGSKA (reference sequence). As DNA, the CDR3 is TGCAGTGCTAGAGACAGGGTCTCGGGGGCAGATACGCAGTATTTT. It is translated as CSARDRVSGADTQYF.

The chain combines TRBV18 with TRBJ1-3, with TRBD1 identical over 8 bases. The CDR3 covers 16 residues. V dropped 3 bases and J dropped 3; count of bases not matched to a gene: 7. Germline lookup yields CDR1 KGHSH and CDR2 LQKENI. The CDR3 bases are TGTGCCAGCTCACCCCGGACAGGGTCTGGTGGAAACACCATATATTTT. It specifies CASSPRTGSGGNTIYF.